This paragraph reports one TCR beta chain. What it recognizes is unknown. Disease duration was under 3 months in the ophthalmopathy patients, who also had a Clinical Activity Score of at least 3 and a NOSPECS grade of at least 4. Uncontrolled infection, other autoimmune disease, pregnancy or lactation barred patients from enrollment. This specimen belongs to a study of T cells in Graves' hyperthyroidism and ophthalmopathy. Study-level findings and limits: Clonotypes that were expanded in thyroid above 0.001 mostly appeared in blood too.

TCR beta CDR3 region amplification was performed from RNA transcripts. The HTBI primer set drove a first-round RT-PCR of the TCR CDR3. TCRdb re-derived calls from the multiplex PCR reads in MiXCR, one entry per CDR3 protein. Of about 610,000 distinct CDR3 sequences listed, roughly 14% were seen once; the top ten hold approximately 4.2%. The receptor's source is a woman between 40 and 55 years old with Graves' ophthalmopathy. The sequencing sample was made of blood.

The CDR3 DNA reads TGCAGTGCTACCGGGACAAAAGGGGCTGGGGCCAACGTCCTGACTTTC. This translates into CSATGTKGAGANVLTF. The chain uses TRBV20-1 and TRBJ2-6, with D perhaps TRBD1 (6 bases). Between the trimmed V and J ends, which lost 4 bases and 2 bases, there was a span of 15 bases. The CDR3 has 16 residues. Germline V CDR1 and CDR2: DFQATT, SNEGSKA (reference sequence).